The 9 T cell receptor beta chains presented below share a single source sample, sequenced in a study of post-analysis software for immune sequencing data. Overall study findings and caveats: Four to six TRBV segments were more frequent in patients than controls; TRBV5-6, TRBV5-1 and TRBV20-1 belonged to this group.

Every TCR beta cDNA library bore unique molecular identifiers. TCRdb re-called the PCR reads with MiXCR, one entry per CDR3 protein. The sample shows about 200,000 distinct CDR3 sequences, over 25% of them seen only once. Their antigens remain unidentified. The sequenced material came from blood. Source of these receptors: a girl under 18 with multiple sclerosis.

This clonotype has ten or more counts. The chain carries TRBV28 and TRBJ2-7, with D possibly being TRBD1 (6 bases). Trimming took off 4 bases at V and 2 bases at J, with 21 bases between the two ends. The CDR3 extends over 17 amino acids. Germline lookup yields CDR1 MDHEN and CDR2 SYDVKM. CDR3 protein: CASSYRPPVDSTYEQYF. Here the CDR3 DNA reads TGTGCCAGCAGTTACCGCCCCCCGGTGGACAGCACCTACGAGCAGTACTTC.

This clonotype was detected ten times or more. The chain combines TRBV28 with TRBJ2-7; D ambiguous. This CDR3 is built from 12 residues. V dropped 6 bases and J dropped 7 bases, with 13 bases sitting between them. Germline V CDR1 and CDR2: MDHEN, SYDVKM. DNA of the CDR3: TGTGCCAGCAGATCAGAACCTCGAGAGCAGTACTTC. It yields the protein CASRSEPREQYF.

At least ten counts were recorded for this clonotype. The chain joins TRBV20-1 to TRBJ2-1; D possibly matches TRBD1 or TRBD2 (5 bases each). The V and J ends lost 6 bases and 7 bases respectively, with 19 bases between them. The CDR3 consists of 14 residues. Germline CDR1 DFQATT, CDR2 SNEGSKA (reference sequence). CDR3 residues: CSASPRGLGNEQFF. CDR3 coding DNA: TGCAGTGCAAGCCCCCGGGGCCTGGGGAATGAGCAGTTCTTC.

This clonotype was seen ten or more times. V gene TRBV7-2 combines with J gene TRBJ2-1, with D hard to call. This CDR3 is built from 15 residues. In germline, CDR1 is SGHTA, CDR2 FQGNSA. With 5 bases removed from V and 0 bases from J, the gap between germline ends came to 11 bases. CDR3 bases: TGTGCCAGCAGCCCCACCCGTAGCTCCTACAATGAGCAGTTCTTC. Translated, it gives CASSPTRSSYNEQFF.

Regarding this clonotype: This may arise from a read error, as a much more abundant clone is one base away. V is TRBV6-6 and J is TRBJ2-3; no clear D gene. Germline lookup yields CDR1 MNHNY and CDR2 SVGAGI (reference sequence). This CDR3 region has 12 residues. The CDR3 reads CAGSYLVGTQYF. The CDR3 DNA reads as TGTGCCGGCAGTTACTTAGTCGGTACGCAGTATTTT.

V usage is TRBV5-1 and J usage is TRBJ2-1; 15 nucleotides match TRBD2. The length of the CDR3 is 18 residues. The V gene end was trimmed by 4 bases and the J gene end by 0 bases; junction bases not matched to a gene: 5. CDR1 SGHRS and CDR2 YFSETQ come from the germline V gene. CDR3 sequence reads: CASSAGLAGGSSYNEQFF. In DNA, the CDR3 is TGCGCCAGCAGCGCGGGACTAGCGGGGGGCAGCTCCTACAATGAGCAGTTCTTC. The full variable domain, in which reference TRBV5-1 and TRBJ2-1 provide the parts outside the CDR3, is KAGVTQTPRYLIKTRGQQVTLSCSPISGHRSVSWYQQTPGQGLQFLFEYFSETQRNKGNFPGRFSGRQFSNSRSEMNVSTLELGDSALYLCASSAGLAGGSSYNEQFFGPGTRLTVL.

The chain recombines TRBV5-1 with TRBJ2-5, with D possibly matching TRBD2 (7 bases). In germline, CDR1 is SGHRS, CDR2 YFSETQ. CDR3 length: 14 amino acids. V dropped 3 bases and J dropped 4 bases, with 13 bases sitting between them. The CDR3: CASSWDAGAETQYF. CDR3 in DNA: TGCGCCAGCAGCTGGGACGCGGGGGCAGAGACCCAGTACTTC.

There are a few counts of this clonotype. A much larger clonotype is one base distant, so this may be a read error. V gene TRBV12-3 or TRBV12-4 combines with J gene TRBJ2-5, with D uncertain. V lost 0 bases to trimming and J lost 13 bases, with 18 bases between them. The CDR3 is 14 residues long. CDR3 region: CASSLAPPPYERYF. CDR3 DNA sequence: TGTGCCAGCAGTTTAGCTCCTCCCCCTTACGAGCGGTACTTC.

The chain employs TRBV9 and TRBJ2-2; D is perhaps TRBD2 (6 bases). CDR1 and CDR2 (germline): SGDLS, YYNGEE. The CDR3 has 14 residues. V lost 9 bases and J lost 0, with 12 bases in between. CDR3 sequence (DNA): TGTGCCACCAGGCGGGATGCGAACACCGGGGAGCTGTTTTTT. It codes for CATRRDANTGELFF. The full variable domain, completed using reference TRBV9 and TRBJ2-2, is DSGVTQTPKHLITATGQRVTLRCSPRSGDLSVYWYQQSLDQGLQFLIQYYNGEERAKGNILERFSAQQFPDLHSELNLSSLELGDSALYFCATRRDANTGELFFGEGSRLTVL.